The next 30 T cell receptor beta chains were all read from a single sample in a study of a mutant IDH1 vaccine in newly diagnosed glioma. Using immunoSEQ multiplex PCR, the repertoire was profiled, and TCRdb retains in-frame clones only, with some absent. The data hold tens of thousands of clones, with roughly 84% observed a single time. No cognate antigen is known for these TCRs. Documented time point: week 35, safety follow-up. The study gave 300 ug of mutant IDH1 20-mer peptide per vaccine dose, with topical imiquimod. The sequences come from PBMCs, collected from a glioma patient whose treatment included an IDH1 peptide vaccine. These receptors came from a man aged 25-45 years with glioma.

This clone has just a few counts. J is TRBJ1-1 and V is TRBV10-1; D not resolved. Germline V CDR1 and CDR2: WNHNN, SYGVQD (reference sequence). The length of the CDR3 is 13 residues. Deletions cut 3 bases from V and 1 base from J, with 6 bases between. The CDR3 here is CASSDGSNTEAFF. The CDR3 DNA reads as TGCGCCAGCAGTGACGGGTCGAACACTGAAGCTTTCTTT.

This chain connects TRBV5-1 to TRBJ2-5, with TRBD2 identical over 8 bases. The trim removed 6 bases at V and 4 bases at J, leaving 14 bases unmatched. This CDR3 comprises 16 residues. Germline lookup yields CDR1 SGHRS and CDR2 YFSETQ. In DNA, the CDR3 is TGCGCCAGCACTTACTACGGGGGGGTTCGGAGAGAGACCCAGTACTTC. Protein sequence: CASTYYGGVRRETQYF.

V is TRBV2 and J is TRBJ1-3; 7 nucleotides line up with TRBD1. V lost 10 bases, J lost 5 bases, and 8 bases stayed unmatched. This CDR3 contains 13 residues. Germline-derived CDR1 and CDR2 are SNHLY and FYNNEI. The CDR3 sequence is CATDRVFRNTIYF. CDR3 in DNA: TGTGCCACAGACAGGGTTTTTCGAAACACCATATATTTT. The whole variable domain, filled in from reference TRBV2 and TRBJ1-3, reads EPEVTQTPSHQVTQMGQEVILRCVPISNHLYFYWYRQILGQKVEFLVSFYNNEISEKSEIFDDQFSVERPDGSNFTLKIRSTKLEDSAMYFCATDRVFRNTIYFGEGSWLTVV.

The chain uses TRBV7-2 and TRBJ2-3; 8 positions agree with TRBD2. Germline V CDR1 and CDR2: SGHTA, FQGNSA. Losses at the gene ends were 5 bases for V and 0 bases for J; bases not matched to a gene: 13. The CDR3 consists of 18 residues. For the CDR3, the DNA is TGTGCCAGCAGCACCCCCTTACGGGGGGGGTGGAGCACAGATACGCAGTATTTT. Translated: CASSTPLRGGWSTDTQYF.

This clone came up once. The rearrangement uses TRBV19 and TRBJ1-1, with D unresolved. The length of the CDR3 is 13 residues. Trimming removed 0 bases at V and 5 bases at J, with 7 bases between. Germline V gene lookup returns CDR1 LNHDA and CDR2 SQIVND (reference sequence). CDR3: CASSIEGVTEAFF. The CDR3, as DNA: TGTGCCAGTAGTATAGAAGGTGTTACTGAAGCTTTCTTT.

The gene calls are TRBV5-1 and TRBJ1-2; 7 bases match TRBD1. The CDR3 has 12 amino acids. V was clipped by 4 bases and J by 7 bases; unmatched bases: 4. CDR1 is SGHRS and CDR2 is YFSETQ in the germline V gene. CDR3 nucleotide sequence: TGCGCCAGCAGCAAGGACAGGACTGGCTACACCTTC. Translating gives CASSKDRTGYTF. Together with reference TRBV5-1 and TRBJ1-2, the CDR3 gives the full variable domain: KAGVTQTPRYLIKTRGQQVTLSCSPISGHRSVSWYQQTPGQGLQFLFEYFSETQRNKGNFPGRFSGRQFSNSRSEMNVSTLELGDSALYLCASSKDRTGYTFGSGTRLTVV.

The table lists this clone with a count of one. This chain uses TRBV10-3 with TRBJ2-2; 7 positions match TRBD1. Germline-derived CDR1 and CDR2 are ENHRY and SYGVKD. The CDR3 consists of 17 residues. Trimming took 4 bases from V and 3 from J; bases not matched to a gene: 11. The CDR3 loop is CAISGKTGDGDTGELFF. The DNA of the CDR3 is TGTGCCATCAGTGGAAAAACAGGGGACGGAGACACCGGGGAGCTGTTTTTT.

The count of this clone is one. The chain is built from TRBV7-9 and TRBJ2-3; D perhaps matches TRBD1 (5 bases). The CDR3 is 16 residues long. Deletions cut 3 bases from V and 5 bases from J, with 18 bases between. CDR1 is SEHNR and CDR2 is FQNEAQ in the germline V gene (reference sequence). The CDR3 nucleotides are TGTGCCAGCAGCTTTCTGGGGCAGGGCTTACAAGATACGCAGTATTTT. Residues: CASSFLGQGLQDTQYF.

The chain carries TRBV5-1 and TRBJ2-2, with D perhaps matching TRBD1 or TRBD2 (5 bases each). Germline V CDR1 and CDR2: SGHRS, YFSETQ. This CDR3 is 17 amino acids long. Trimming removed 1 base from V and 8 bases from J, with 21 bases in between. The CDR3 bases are TGCGCCAGCAGCTTGTTACAGCAGGGACCCTTAAGGGGGGAGCTGTTTTTT. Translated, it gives CASSLLQQGPLRGELFF. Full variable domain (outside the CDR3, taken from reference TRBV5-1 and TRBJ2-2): KAGVTQTPRYLIKTRGQQVTLSCSPISGHRSVSWYQQTPGQGLQFLFEYFSETQRNKGNFPGRFSGRQFSNSRSEMNVSTLELGDSALYLCASSLLQQGPLRGELFFGEGSRLTVL.

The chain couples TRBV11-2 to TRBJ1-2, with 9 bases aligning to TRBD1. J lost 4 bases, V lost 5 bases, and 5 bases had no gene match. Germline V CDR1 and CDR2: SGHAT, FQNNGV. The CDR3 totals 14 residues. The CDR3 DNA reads TGTGCCAGCAGCCCAGGACAGGGGCTCTATGGCTACACCTTC. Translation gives CASSPGQGLYGYTF.

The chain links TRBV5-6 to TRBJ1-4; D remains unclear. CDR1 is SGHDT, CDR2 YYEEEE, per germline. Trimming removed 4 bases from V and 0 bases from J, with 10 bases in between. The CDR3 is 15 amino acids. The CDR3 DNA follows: TGTGCCAGCAGCGTTATAGGCCCAACTAATGAAAAACTGTTTTTT. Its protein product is CASSVIGPTNEKLFF.

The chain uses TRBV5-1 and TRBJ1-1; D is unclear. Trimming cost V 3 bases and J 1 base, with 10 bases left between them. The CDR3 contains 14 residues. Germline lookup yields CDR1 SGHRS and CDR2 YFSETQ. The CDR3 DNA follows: TGCGCCAGCAGCTCCCCGACGGAGAACACTGAAGCTTTCTTT. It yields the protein CASSSPTENTEAFF.

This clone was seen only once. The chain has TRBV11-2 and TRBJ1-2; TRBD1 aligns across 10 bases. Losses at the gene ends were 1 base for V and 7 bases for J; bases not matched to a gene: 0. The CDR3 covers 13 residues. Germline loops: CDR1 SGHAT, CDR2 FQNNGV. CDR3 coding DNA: TGTGCCAGCAGCTTAGGACAGGGGGCTGGCTACACCTTC. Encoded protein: CASSLGQGAGYTF.

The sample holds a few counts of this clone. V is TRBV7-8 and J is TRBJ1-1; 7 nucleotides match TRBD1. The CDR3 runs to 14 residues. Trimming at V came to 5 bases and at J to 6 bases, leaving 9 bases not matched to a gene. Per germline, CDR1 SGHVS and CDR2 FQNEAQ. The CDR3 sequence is CASSLRGGQPEAFF. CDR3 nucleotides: TGTGCCAGCAGCCTTCGGGGGGGACAGCCTGAAGCTTTCTTT.

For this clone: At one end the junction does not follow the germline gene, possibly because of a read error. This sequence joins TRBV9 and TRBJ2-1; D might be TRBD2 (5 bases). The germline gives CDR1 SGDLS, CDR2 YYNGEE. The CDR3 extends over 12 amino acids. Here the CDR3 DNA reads TGTGCCAGCAGCGTAGGAAAGAGTAGCGTACTCTTC. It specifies CASSVGKSSVLF.

The CDR3 protein is CASSQNTEAFF. CDR3 nucleotide sequence: TGTGCCAGTAGCCAGAACACTGAAGCTTTCTTT. V is TRBV19 and J is TRBJ1-1; D is undetermined. This CDR3 is built from 11 residues. The V gene's germline CDR1 is LNHDA and CDR2 SQIVND (reference sequence). V lost 6 bases and J 1 base, leaving 3 bases between the germline ends.

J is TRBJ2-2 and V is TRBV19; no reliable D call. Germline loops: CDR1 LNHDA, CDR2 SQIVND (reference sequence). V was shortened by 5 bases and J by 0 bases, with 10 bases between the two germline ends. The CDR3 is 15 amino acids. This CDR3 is CASSRSGANTGELFF. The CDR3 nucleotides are TGTGCCAGTAGTCGGAGTGGCGCGAACACCGGGGAGCTGTTTTTT.

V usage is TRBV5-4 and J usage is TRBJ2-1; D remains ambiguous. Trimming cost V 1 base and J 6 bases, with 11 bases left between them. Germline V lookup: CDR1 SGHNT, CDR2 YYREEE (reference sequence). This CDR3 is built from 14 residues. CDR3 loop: CASSLLGSGNEQFF. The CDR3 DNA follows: TGTGCCAGCAGCTTGCTCGGTAGTGGCAATGAGCAGTTCTTC.

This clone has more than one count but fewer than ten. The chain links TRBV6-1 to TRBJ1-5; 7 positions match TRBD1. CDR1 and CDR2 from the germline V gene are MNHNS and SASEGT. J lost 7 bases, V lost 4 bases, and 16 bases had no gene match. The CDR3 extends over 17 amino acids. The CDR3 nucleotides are TGTGCCAGCAGTGTAAAGTTCGCAGGGGGTATGGGGCAGCCCCAGCATTTT. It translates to CASSVKFAGGMGQPQHF.

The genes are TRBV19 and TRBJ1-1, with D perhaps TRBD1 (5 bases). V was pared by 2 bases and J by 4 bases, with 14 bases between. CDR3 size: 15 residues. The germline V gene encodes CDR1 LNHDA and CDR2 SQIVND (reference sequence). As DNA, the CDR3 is TGTGCCAGTAGTATAACTGGGGGTGGAGTCACTGAAGCTTTCTTT. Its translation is CASSITGGGVTEAFF. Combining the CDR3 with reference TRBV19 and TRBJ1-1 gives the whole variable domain DGGITQSPKYLFRKEGQNVTLSCEQNLNHDAMYWYRQDPGQGLRLIYYSQIVNDFQKGDIAEGYSVSREKKESFPLTVTSAQKNPTAFYLCASSITGGGVTEAFFGQGTRLTVV.

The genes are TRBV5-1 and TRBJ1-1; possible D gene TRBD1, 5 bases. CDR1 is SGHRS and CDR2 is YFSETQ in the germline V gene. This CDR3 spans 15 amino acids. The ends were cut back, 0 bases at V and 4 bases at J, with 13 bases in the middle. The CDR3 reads CASSLERGLGTEAFF. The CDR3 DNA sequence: TGCGCCAGCAGCTTGGAGAGGGGCCTAGGCACTGAAGCTTTCTTT.

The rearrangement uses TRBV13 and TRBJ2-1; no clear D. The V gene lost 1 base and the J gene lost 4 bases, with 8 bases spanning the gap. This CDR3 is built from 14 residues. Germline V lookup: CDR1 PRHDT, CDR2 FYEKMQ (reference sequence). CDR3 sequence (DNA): TGTGCCAGCAGCTTAGTGGCAACTTACAATGAGCAGTTCTTC. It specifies CASSLVATYNEQFF.

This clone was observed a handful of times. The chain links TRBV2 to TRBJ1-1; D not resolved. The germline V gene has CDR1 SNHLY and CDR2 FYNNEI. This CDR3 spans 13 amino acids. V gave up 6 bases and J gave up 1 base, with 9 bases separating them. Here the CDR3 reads CASRFSPNTEAFF. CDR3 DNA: TGTGCCAGCAGATTTAGCCCGAACACTGAAGCTTTCTTT.

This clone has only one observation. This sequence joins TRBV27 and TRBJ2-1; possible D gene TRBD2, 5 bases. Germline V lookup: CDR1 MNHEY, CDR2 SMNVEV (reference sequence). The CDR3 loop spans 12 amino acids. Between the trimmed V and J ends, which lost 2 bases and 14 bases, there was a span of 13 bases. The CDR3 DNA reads TGTGCCAGCAGTTTAAGAGGTAGCGCGGAGTTCTTC. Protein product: CASSLRGSAEFF.

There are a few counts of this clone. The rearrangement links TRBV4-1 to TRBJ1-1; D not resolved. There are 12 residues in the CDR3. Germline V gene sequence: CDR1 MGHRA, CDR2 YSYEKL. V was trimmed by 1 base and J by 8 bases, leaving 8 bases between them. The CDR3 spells CASSQVGTEAFF. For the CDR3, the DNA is TGCGCCAGCAGCCAAGTAGGAACCGAAGCTTTCTTT.

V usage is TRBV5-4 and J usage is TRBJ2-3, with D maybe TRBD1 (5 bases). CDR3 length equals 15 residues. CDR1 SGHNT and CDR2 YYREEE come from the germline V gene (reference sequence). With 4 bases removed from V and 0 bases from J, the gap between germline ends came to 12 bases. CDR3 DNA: TGTGCCAGCAGCCAAGTGCGACAGAGCACAGATACGCAGTATTTT. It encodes CASSQVRQSTDTQYF.

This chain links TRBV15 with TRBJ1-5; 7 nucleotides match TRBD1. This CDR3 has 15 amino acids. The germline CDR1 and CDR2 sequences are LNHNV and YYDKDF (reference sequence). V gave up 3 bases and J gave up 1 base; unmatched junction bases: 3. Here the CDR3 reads CATSSNRGSNQPQHF. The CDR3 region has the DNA TGTGCCACCAGCAGTAACAGGGGAAGCAATCAGCCCCAGCATTTT.

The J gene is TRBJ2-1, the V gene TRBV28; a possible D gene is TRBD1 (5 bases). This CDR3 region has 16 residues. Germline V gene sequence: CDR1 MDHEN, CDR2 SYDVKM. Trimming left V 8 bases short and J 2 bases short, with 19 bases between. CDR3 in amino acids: CASSQGAPRTYNEQFF. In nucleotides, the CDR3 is TGTGCCAGCTCCCAGGGTGCACCGCGAACCTACAATGAGCAGTTCTTC.

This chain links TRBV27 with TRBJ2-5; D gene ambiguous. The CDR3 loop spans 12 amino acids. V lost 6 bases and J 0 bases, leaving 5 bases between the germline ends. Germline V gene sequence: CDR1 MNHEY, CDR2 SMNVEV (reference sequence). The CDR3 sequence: CASRGYQETQYF. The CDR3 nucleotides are TGTGCCAGCAGGGGGTACCAAGAGACCCAGTACTTC.

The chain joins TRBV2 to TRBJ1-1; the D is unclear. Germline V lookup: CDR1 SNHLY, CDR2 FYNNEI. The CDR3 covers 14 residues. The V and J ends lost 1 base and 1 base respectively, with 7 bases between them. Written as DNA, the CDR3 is TGTGCCAGCAGTGAAGGGCGGAGGAACACTGAAGCTTTCTTT. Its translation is CASSEGRRNTEAFF.